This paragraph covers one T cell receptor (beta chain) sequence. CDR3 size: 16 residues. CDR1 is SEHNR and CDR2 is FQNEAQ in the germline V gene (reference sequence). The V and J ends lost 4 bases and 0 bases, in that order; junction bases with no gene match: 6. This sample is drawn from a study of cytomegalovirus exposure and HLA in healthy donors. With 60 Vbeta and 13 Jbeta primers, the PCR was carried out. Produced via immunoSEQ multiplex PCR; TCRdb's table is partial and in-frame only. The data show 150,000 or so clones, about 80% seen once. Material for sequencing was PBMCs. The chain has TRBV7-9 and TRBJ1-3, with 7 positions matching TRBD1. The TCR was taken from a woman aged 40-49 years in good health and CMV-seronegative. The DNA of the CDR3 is TGTGCCAGCAGCTCCACGGACAGGAACTCTGGAAACACCATATATTTT. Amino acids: CASSSTDRNSGNTIYF.